This entry lists 11 T cell receptor beta chains sequenced from one sample in a study of siplizumab effects on memory and regulatory T cells. The data were produced by immunoSEQ multiplex PCR, yet TCRdb's version contains in-frame clones alone and is incomplete. The top ten hold 6.5% of the sample, which has 94,000 or so clones, 93% seen once. The sequencing input was CD8+ T cells sorted from blood. The receptors here all came from a human donor in good health.

Here the CDR3 DNA reads TGTGCCAGCAGCTTAGTGGCGGGAGATCAGTTCTTC. Its protein is CASSLVAGDQFF. V usage is TRBV7-9 and J usage is TRBJ2-1, with 7 bases that match TRBD2. This CDR3 has 12 amino acids. J was trimmed by 13 bases and V by 1 base; bases with no gene match: 4. The germline V gene encodes CDR1 SEHNR and CDR2 FQNEAQ (reference sequence). The full variable domain, in which reference TRBV7-9 and TRBJ2-1 provide the parts outside the CDR3, is DTGVSQNPRHKITKRGQNVTFRCDPISEHNRLYWYRQTLGQGPEFLTYFQNEAQLEKSRLLSDRFSAERPKGSFSTLEIQRTEQGDSAMYLCASSLVAGDQFFGPGTRLTVL.

This chain joins TRBV7-6 and TRBJ1-1, with D unclear. The V and J ends lost 0 bases and 4 bases respectively, with 9 bases between them. The germline V gene has CDR1 SGHVS and CDR2 FNYEAQ. The CDR3 consists of 14 residues. CDR3 protein: CASSLAAAPTEAFF. DNA of the CDR3: TGTGCCAGCAGCTTAGCTGCGGCGCCCACTGAAGCTTTCTTT.

The chain carries TRBV30 and TRBJ2-7; D is ambiguous. CDR1 and CDR2 (germline): GTSNPN, SVGIG (reference sequence). The CDR3 consists of 13 residues. The germline V and J ends were trimmed by 0 bases and 4 bases, with 10 bases remaining between them. The CDR3 loop is CAWSVPLGYEQYF. CDR3 nucleotide sequence: TGTGCCTGGAGTGTACCCCTGGGATACGAGCAGTACTTC.

The chain has TRBV7-8 and TRBJ1-5; maybe TRBD1 (5 bases). CDR3 length: 15 residues. The germline V gene encodes CDR1 SGHVS and CDR2 FQNEAQ. Deletions cut 1 base from V and 5 bases from J, with 12 bases between. The CDR3 bases are TGTGCCAGCAGCTTAGGGGCCCTGGGGGATCAGCCCCAGCATTTT. Encoded protein: CASSLGALGDQPQHF.

The J gene is TRBJ1-5, the V gene TRBV5-3; the D gene is possibly TRBD1 (5 bases). Being an ORF, TRBV5-3 has a function that is uncertain. V was cut by 0 bases and J by 2 bases, with 9 bases left in between. The CDR3 runs to 15 residues. CDR3 sequence reads: CARSLERGGNQPQHF. The CDR3 DNA sequence: TGTGCCAGAAGCTTGGAGAGAGGGGGCAATCAGCCCCAGCATTTT.

The chain carries TRBV13 and TRBJ2-6; TRBD2 might be the D (6 bases). This CDR3 contains 17 residues. Trimming pared 1 base from V and 0 bases from J, leaving 10 bases between. The germline CDR1 and CDR2 sequences are PRHDT and FYEKMQ (reference sequence). The CDR3 protein is CASSLVRGSSGANVLTF. The DNA for the CDR3 is TGTGCCAGCAGCTTAGTTCGGGGGAGCTCTGGGGCCAACGTCCTGACTTTC.

V and J are TRBV4-2 and TRBJ2-7; 9 nucleotides agree with TRBD2. Trimming at V came to 4 bases and at J to 1 base, leaving 5 bases not matched to a gene. The CDR3 covers 15 residues. CDR1 is LGHNA and CDR2 is YNFKEQ in the germline V gene. The chain's CDR3 is CASSLSGGASYEQYF. The CDR3 DNA reads as TGTGCCAGCAGCCTTAGCGGGGGAGCATCCTACGAGCAGTACTTC.

The chain employs TRBV4-3 and TRBJ2-7; 9 positions agree with TRBD1. V shed 1 base, J shed 3 bases, and the junction held 1 base outside the gene matches. CDR3 size: 14 residues. The germline V gene has CDR1 LGHNA and CDR2 YSLEER. CDR3 nucleotides: TGCGCCAGCAGCCAAGGGACAGGGGACTACGAGCAGTACTTC. Residues: CASSQGTGDYEQYF.

The rearrangement joins TRBV5-4 to TRBJ1-1; 10 bases fit TRBD1. The germline CDR1 and CDR2 sequences are SGHNT and YYREEE (reference sequence). The CDR3 is 14 amino acids. V shed 4 bases and J 4 bases; nucleotides not matched to a gene: 4. For the CDR3, the DNA is TGTGCCAGCAGCGGGACAGGGGTGTCCACTGAAGCTTTCTTT. Encoded protein: CASSGTGVSTEAFF.

Written as DNA, the CDR3 is TGCAGGGGGGATGGCTACACCTTC. It specifies CRGDGYTF. The chain employs TRBV29-1 and TRBJ1-2, with D possibly being TRBD1 (5 bases). CDR3 length: 8 amino acids. Germline values: CDR1 SQVTM, CDR2 ANQGSEA. The full variable domain, in which reference TRBV29-1 and TRBJ1-2 provide the parts outside the CDR3, is SAVISQKPSRDICQRGTSLTIQCQVDSQVTMMFWYRQQPGQSLTLIATANQGSEATYESGFVIDKFPISRPNLTFSTLTVSNMSPEDSSIYLCRGDGYTFGSGTRLTVV.

The chain combines TRBV7-9 with TRBJ1-1, with unresolved D. Trimming removed 0 bases from V and 5 bases from J, with 4 bases in between. Germline CDR1 is SEHNR and CDR2 is FQNEAQ (reference sequence). The CDR3 loop spans 12 amino acids. CDR3 sequence reads: CASSLAGTEAFF. In nucleotides, the CDR3 is TGTGCCAGCAGCTTAGCGGGGACTGAAGCTTTCTTT.